These 11 T cell receptor beta chains were all obtained from the same sample, sequenced in a study of response to subunit inactivated influenza vaccine. TCRdb called the RT-PCR reads again in MiXCR, with one record for every CDR3 protein. The sample consists of about 180,000 distinct CDR3 sequences, about 10% of them appearing once. Source: CD8+ T cells sorted from PBMCs, taken around 25 months after vaccination. All receptors come from a man between 50 and 75 years old who received an inactivated influenza vaccine.

The chain employs TRBV10-3 and TRBJ1-4; D unclear. The CDR3 has 14 amino acids. The V gene lost 2 bases and the J gene lost 2 bases, with 6 bases spanning the gap. The V gene's germline CDR1 is ENHRY and CDR2 SYGVKD. The chain's CDR3 is CAISEILTNEKLFF. CDR3 nucleotide sequence: TGTGCCATCAGTGAGATTTTGACTAATGAAAAACTGTTTTTT.

This clonotype occurred a few times. The gene calls are TRBV4-3 and TRBJ2-2, with D perhaps TRBD1 or TRBD2 (5 bases each). The CDR3 length is 17 residues. Germline lookup yields CDR1 LGHNA and CDR2 YSLEER. Trimming removed 0 bases from V and 3 bases from J, with 14 bases in between. The CDR3 DNA is TGCGCCAGCAGCCAAGAGGAGGTGGGGGTCCACACCGGGGAGCTGTTTTTT. Translation: CASSQEEVGVHTGELFF.

This rearrangement joins TRBV28 to TRBJ2-3, with TRBD2 as a possible D gene (6 bases). This CDR3 comprises 16 residues. Per germline, CDR1 MDHEN and CDR2 SYDVKM. The germline V and J ends were trimmed by 6 bases and 2 bases, with 18 bases remaining between them. The chain's CDR3 is CASSPALALNTDTQYF. The DNA for the CDR3 is TGTGCCAGCAGCCCTGCCCTAGCGCTAAACACAGATACGCAGTATTTT. The full variable domain, in which reference TRBV28 and TRBJ2-3 provide the parts outside the CDR3, is DVKVTQSSRYLVKRTGEKVFLECVQDMDHENMFWYRQDPGLGLRLIYFSYDVKMKEKGDIPEGYSVSREKKERFSLILESASTNQTSMYLCASSPALALNTDTQYFGPGTRLTVL.

This clonotype was recorded at least ten times. This chain links TRBV7-8 with TRBJ2-1; 9 bases map to TRBD1. Unmatched junction bases numbered 4, after V lost 8 bases and J lost 2 bases. The CDR3 runs 14 residues. Germline V gene lookup returns CDR1 SGHVS and CDR2 FQNEAQ. For the CDR3, the DNA is TGTGCCAGCGGGAGACAGGGGGCCTACAATGAGCAGTTCTTC. Translated: CASGRQGAYNEQFF.

This chain connects TRBV2 to TRBJ2-7; D is perhaps TRBD1 or TRBD2 (5 bases each). CDR1 and CDR2 from the germline V gene are SNHLY and FYNNEI. The CDR3 runs 14 residues. Trimming took 4 bases from V and 2 from J, leaving 12 bases between them. The CDR3 region has the DNA TGTGCCAGCAGTGGTGGGGGACCCGCCTACGAGCAGTACTTC. Translated: CASSGGGPAYEQYF.

This clonotype was detected a few times. The chain carries TRBV23-1 and TRBJ2-1, with D perhaps matching TRBD2 (5 bases). TRBV23-1 is filed as an ORF, its function uncertain. The CDR3 runs to 15 residues. V lost 3 bases and J 7 bases, leaving 16 bases between the germline ends. The CDR3 region has the DNA TGCGCCAGCAGTCACCGGAGGATTTCGATGAATGAGCAGTTCTTC. It encodes CASSHRRISMNEQFF.

This clonotype was found many times. The chain employs TRBV15 and TRBJ2-1; TRBD2 might be the D (5 bases). Per the germline V gene, CDR1 is LNHNV and CDR2 is YYDKDF (reference sequence). This CDR3 region has 15 residues. V was pared by 1 base and J by 0 bases, with 7 bases between. The CDR3 is CATSRGGSSYNEQFF. The CDR3 DNA follows: TGTGCCACCAGCAGAGGTGGGAGCTCCTACAATGAGCAGTTCTTC.

This clonotype showed up just once. The chain is built from TRBV4-3 and TRBJ2-1, with 7 bases that match TRBD2. The CDR3 covers 15 residues. Germline CDR1 LGHNA, CDR2 YSLEER. V shed 0 bases and J 4 bases; nucleotides not matched to a gene: 3. CDR3 coding DNA: TGCGCCAGCAGCCAAGACAGGGAGGGATACAATGAGCAGTTCTTC. Amino acids: CASSQDREGYNEQFF.

The genes are TRBV7-8 and TRBJ1-4; D is ambiguous. CDR1 is SGHVS and CDR2 is FQNEAQ in the germline V gene. With 1 base removed from V and 8 bases from J, the gap between germline ends came to 11 bases. This CDR3 has 14 residues. The CDR3 sequence is CASSLVGRREKLFF. The CDR3 DNA is TGTGCCAGCAGCTTAGTTGGCCGCAGAGAAAAACTGTTTTTT.

This clonotype has only a few counts. V is TRBV4-2 and J is TRBJ1-4; 7 bases fit TRBD1. Germline CDR1 and CDR2: LGHNA and YNFKEQ. The CDR3 extends over 15 amino acids. V trimming: 4 bases; J trimming: 8 bases; junction bases outside the gene matches: 10. The CDR3 spells CASSRFQGGGEKLFF. The CDR3 DNA follows: TGTGCCAGCAGCCGATTCCAGGGGGGAGGAGAAAAACTGTTTTTT.

A few counts support this clonotype. The rearrangement joins TRBV11-2 to TRBJ1-1; unclear D gene. V dropped 2 bases and J dropped 5 bases, with 15 bases sitting between them. This CDR3 has 15 residues. Looked up from germline, CDR1 is SGHAT and CDR2 is FQNNGV. The CDR3 loop reads CASSLYLGVGTEAFF. The CDR3 bases are TGTGCCAGCAGCTTATATTTGGGCGTGGGGACTGAAGCTTTCTTT.